The entry below gives a single T cell receptor beta chain sequence along with its context. Its target antigen remains unknown. No base quality information exists; no much larger clone differs at one position. The sample belongs to a study of naive CD8 T cells in extremely preterm neonates (TCRdb year 2017). Describing the broader study: The study compared TCRbeta CDR3 repertoires of sorted naive CD8+ T cells across four age groups: extremely preterm neonates, term neonates, young children and adults. Overall results and qualifications from the work: Preterm neonates shared more CDR3 nucleotide sequences (approximately 2.5%) than term neonates (around 0.4%), young children (0.03%) and adults (approximately 0.01%). Compared with the older groups, preterm CDR3s were shorter and closer to germline, carrying fewer N additions and showing less junctional trimming. Preterm neonates showed significantly lower iChao1 richness than every other age group (p < 0.05) along with an even clone distribution, indicating a less rich repertoire. To track T cell development within individuals, the authors urged prospective longitudinal studies of preterm and term neonates. Among the limitations the authors pointed out were a small sample size and productive template counts that varied across preterm samples.

Term cord blood was obtained from five elective full-term cesarean deliveries at roughly 37-42 weeks of gestation, without labor or rupture of membranes. The study left out pregnancies involving fetal demise, active maternal HSV infection or known maternal HIV infection. A FACSAria III cell sorter was used to sort live, Annexin V-negative naive CD8+ T cells (CD3+CD8+CD45RA+CCR7+). Per sample, between roughly 19,000 and 100,000 naive CD8+ T cells were obtained by sorting. Mixed venous-arterial cord blood was collected with preassembled standardized sampling kits. Cord blood was held at room temperature and processed no more than 4 hours after collection. Ficoll-Paque density gradient centrifugation was used to isolate mononuclear cells from diluted blood. Before sorting, mononuclear cells were cryopreserved in 10% DMSO plus 90% FBS and kept long term at -150 degrees C. Annexin V and antibodies against CD3, CD8, CCR7 and CD45RA were used to stain the thawed cells. The DNeasy Blood and Tissue Kit was used to extract genomic DNA from snap-frozen pellets of sorted cells.

Counted from cysteine to phenylalanine, this CDR3 has 13 amino acids. The sequence is cut down to CDR3 DNA, 39 bases in frame from base 1. The germline V gene (reference sequence) provides CDR1 GTSNPN and CDR2 SVGIG. V is cut back by 4 bases and J by 4 bases, with 3 bases in the junction unmatched. A two-step, bias-controlled multiplex PCR was used to amplify TCRbeta CDR3 regions from genomic DNA. Primers specific for every TRBV and TRBJ gene segment were included in the multiplex PCR. The immunoSEQ Assay was used to generate TCRbeta repertoire data. On the study's bioinformatics: To merge closely related sequences, reads went through filtering and clustering using a relative-frequency ratio and a modified nearest-neighbor algorithm. The V, D and J gene assignments for CDR3 sequences were based on IMGT annotation. Template counts were corrected for PCR amplification bias and quantified by comparison with synthetic TCR CDR3 analog sequences. Analyses were restricted to unique productive sequences, meaning in-frame CDR3 sequences without stop codons. The immunoSEQ Analyzer software was used to compute clonality, defined as 1 minus Pielou's evenness, and iChao1 richness. Statistical testing was performed in JMP, using Student's t-test or a non-parametric test depending on Shapiro-Wilk normality results. In TCRdb, the immuneACCESS table is reduced to in-frame sequences with V and J assigned. These tables do not hold every clone; where another copy was compared, an unresolved V gene accounts for under half, and the others remain unexplained. The V and J calls and the clone size are those of that table, but D and trimming were determined from the DNA. Within this sample are roughly 5,000 clones, with almost 98% of them counted one time only. Clones ranked in the top ten supply 0.5% to 0.6% of the sample.

The sequenced material came from naive CD8+ T cells from cord blood. This clonotype was sampled from a newborn in good health. The V and J genes are TRBV30 and TRBJ1-2; 10 central bases correspond to TRBD1. Here is the DNA: TGTGCCTGGACGACAGGGGGCAGCTATGGCTACACCTTC. Its product reads: CAWTTGGSYGYTF.